These 25 T cell receptor beta chains originate from one sample sequenced in a study of shared clonotypes between healthy human individuals. Data came from immunoSEQ multiplex PCR; TCRdb stores just in-frame clones and leaves some out. The sample includes hundreds of thousands of clones, roughly 72% of them seen just once. The material sequenced was memory CD4+ T cells sorted from blood. Subset given: CD45RA-negative fraction. These receptors came from a woman under 40 in good health.

The chain carries TRBV7-9 and TRBJ2-5, with unresolved D. The V gene's germline CDR1 is SEHNR and CDR2 FQNEAQ (reference sequence). V lost 1 base, J lost 0 bases, and 3 bases lay in between. CDR3 length: 13 amino acids. The CDR3 reads CASSLDNQETQYF. The CDR3 nucleotides read TGTGCCAGCAGCTTAGACAACCAAGAGACCCAGTACTTC.

This chain's CDR3 is CASSQVALRSTDTQYF. For the CDR3, the DNA is TGCGCCAGCAGCCAAGTGGCACTCCGAAGCACAGATACGCAGTATTTT. The chain has TRBV4-1 and TRBJ2-3; D unresolved. Germline loops: CDR1 MGHRA, CDR2 YSYEKL. This CDR3 has 16 residues. The V gene lost 1 base and the J gene lost 0 bases, with 11 bases spanning the gap.

This rearrangement joins TRBV5-4 to TRBJ2-3; 9 nucleotides match TRBD2. Germline V gene sequence: CDR1 SGHNT, CDR2 YYREEE (reference sequence). The CDR3 runs to 16 residues. J lost 2 bases, V lost 2 bases, and 6 bases had no gene match. As DNA, the CDR3 is TGTGCCAGCAGCTTTTTCGGACTAGCGACCACAGATACGCAGTATTTT. It is translated as CASSFFGLATTDTQYF. The variable domain in full, completed from reference TRBV5-4 and TRBJ2-3, reads ETGVTQSPTHLIKTRGQQVTLRCSSQSGHNTVSWYQQALGQGPQFIFQYYREEENGRGNFPPRFSGLQFPNYSSELNVNALELDDSALYLCASSFFGLATTDTQYFGPGTRLTVL.

On this clone itself: Other DNA sequences in the same sample also yield this CDR3. J is TRBJ1-1 and V is TRBV4-1, with 9 positions matching TRBD1. J was trimmed by 4 bases and V by 4 bases; bases with no gene match: 1. The CDR3 spans 13 residues. CDR1 is MGHRA and CDR2 is YSYEKL in the germline V gene. As DNA, the CDR3 is TGCGCCAGCAGCCTGACAGGGGGCACTGAAGCTTTCTTT. It yields the protein CASSLTGGTEAFF.

This clone was seen once. V is TRBV10-3 and J is TRBJ2-5; TRBD2 might be the D (6 bases). CDR3 length equals 12 residues. Germline values: CDR1 ENHRY, CDR2 SYGVKD. The V end lost 8 bases, the J end lost 5 bases, and 12 bases lay between the germline ends. The CDR3 loop is CAIATGGETQYF. The DNA of the CDR3 is TGTGCCATCGCGACTGGAGGGGAGACCCAGTACTTC.

The rearrangement links TRBV29-1 to TRBJ2-2; no reliable D call. Germline-derived CDR1 and CDR2 are SQVTM and ANQGSEA. The germline V and J ends were trimmed by 5 bases and 4 bases, with 8 bases remaining between them. The CDR3 sequence is 12 residues long. This CDR3 is CSVNRGTGELFF. DNA for the CDR3: TGCAGCGTTAACCGCGGCACCGGGGAGCTGTTTTTT.

The chain links TRBV5-4 to TRBJ1-2, with D perhaps matching TRBD1 (5 bases). The germline V and J ends were trimmed by 0 bases and 1 base, with 13 bases remaining between them. The CDR3 is 16 residues long. Germline CDR1 SGHNT, CDR2 YYREEE (reference sequence). The CDR3 sequence is CASSLGAGASNYGYTF. CDR3 coding DNA: TGTGCCAGCAGCTTGGGGGCCGGGGCCAGTAACTATGGCTACACCTTC.

This clone has only a few counts. V gene TRBV5-1 combines with J gene TRBJ2-3, with D possibly matching TRBD1 (5 bases). Germline CDR1 is SGHRS and CDR2 is YFSETQ. The length of the CDR3 is 16 residues. Trimming cost V 1 base and J 0 bases, with 12 bases left between them. The CDR3 DNA is TGCGCCAGCAGCTTGCCTCAGGGCCCCAGCACAGATACGCAGTATTTT. This translates into CASSLPQGPSTDTQYF.

The rearrangement joins TRBV9 to TRBJ2-1; TRBD1 aligns across 8 bases. Germline V gene sequence: CDR1 SGDLS, CDR2 YYNGEE. The CDR3 totals 15 residues. Unmatched junction bases numbered 3, after V lost 4 bases and J lost 0 bases. CDR3 region: CASSLDRGSYNEQFF. The CDR3 coding sequence is TGTGCCAGCAGCCTCGACAGGGGCTCCTACAATGAGCAGTTCTTC. Using reference TRBV9 and TRBJ2-1 for the parts outside the CDR3, the full variable domain is DSGVTQTPKHLITATGQRVTLRCSPRSGDLSVYWYQQSLDQGLQFLIQYYNGEERAKGNILERFSAQQFPDLHSELNLSSLELGDSALYFCASSLDRGSYNEQFFGPGTRLTVL.

The rearrangement joins TRBV5-1 to TRBJ1-1; D is undetermined. This CDR3 is 14 amino acids long. The germline V gene encodes CDR1 SGHRS and CDR2 YFSETQ. Trimming took off 0 bases at V and 2 bases at J, with 8 bases between the two ends. The CDR3 DNA is TGCGCCAGCAGCTTGGGACACCAAAACACTGAAGCTTTCTTT. It is translated as CASSLGHQNTEAFF.

The chain carries TRBV7-6 and TRBJ1-5; D is unresolved. Between the trimmed V and J ends, which lost 4 bases and 0 bases, there was a span of 13 bases. The CDR3 length is 16 residues. The germline V gene has CDR1 SGHVS and CDR2 FNYEAQ. CDR3 coding DNA: TGTGCCAGCAGCTCCCAAGGGTGGGATAGCAATCAGCCCCAGCATTTT. It is translated as CASSSQGWDSNQPQHF.

The chain links TRBV6-4 to TRBJ1-2, with 7 bases that match TRBD1. Germline V gene data show CDR1 as MRHNA and CDR2 as SNTAGT. The CDR3 has 13 amino acids. The J segment lost 2 bases and the V segment lost 7 bases, leaving 4 bases of the junction unmatched. The CDR3 coding sequence is TGTGCCAGCATCAAAGGGGGCAACTATGGCTACACCTTC. This sequence encodes CASIKGGNYGYTF.

The chain recombines TRBV28 with TRBJ2-5; a possible D gene is TRBD1 (6 bases). The CDR3 runs to 13 residues. Germline-derived CDR1 and CDR2 are MDHEN and SYDVKM. Trimming pared 3 bases from V and 6 bases from J, leaving 11 bases between. CDR3 residues: CASSFTGLKTQYF. DNA of the CDR3: TGTGCCAGCAGTTTCACAGGGCTAAAGACCCAGTACTTC.

The rearrangement joins TRBV7-2 to TRBJ1-3; 12 nucleotides line up with TRBD1. The CDR3 is made up of 15 amino acids. From germline, CDR1 is SGHTA and CDR2 FQGNSA. V lost 5 bases to trimming and J lost 7 bases; unmatched junction nucleotides: 6. Written as DNA, the CDR3 is TGTGCCAGCAGCCGCTGGGGACAGGGGGCCAACACCATATATTTT. This translates into CASSRWGQGANTIYF.

The chain joins TRBV10-1 to TRBJ1-3; D is perhaps TRBD1 (5 bases). Trimming cost V 7 bases and J 4 bases, with 26 bases left between them. Looked up from germline, CDR1 is WNHNN and CDR2 is SYGVQD (reference sequence). This CDR3 has 18 residues. CDR3 residues: CASTDEGEAGFGGNTIYF. Written as DNA, the CDR3 is TGCGCCAGCACCGATGAAGGGGAGGCCGGCTTTGGAGGAAACACCATATATTTT.

The chain employs TRBV29-1 and TRBJ1-1; the D gene is possibly TRBD1 (6 bases). CDR3 length equals 12 residues. V was pared by 7 bases and J by 4 bases, with 13 bases between. CDR1 SQVTM and CDR2 ANQGSEA come from the germline V gene. The CDR3 sequence: CSENGGLTEAFF. The CDR3 coding sequence is TGCAGCGAAAACGGGGGGCTCACTGAAGCTTTCTTT.

This clone was counted only a few times. The V and J genes are TRBV7-9 and TRBJ2-7, with 9 bases matching TRBD2. This CDR3 region has 14 residues. The V gene's germline CDR1 is SEHNR and CDR2 FQNEAQ (reference sequence). Losses at the gene ends were 5 bases for V and 2 bases for J; bases not matched to a gene: 4. This CDR3 is CASSRAGGPYEQYF. The CDR3 DNA is TGTGCCAGCAGCCGAGCGGGAGGCCCCTACGAGCAGTACTTC.

Worth noting for this clone: This sample also contains other DNA sequences that code for the same CDR3. The chain links TRBV11-2 to TRBJ2-3; D assignment may be TRBD1 or TRBD2 (6 bases each). Germline CDR1 reads SGHAT; CDR2 reads FQNNGV. The V gene lost 1 base and the J gene lost 4 bases, with 12 bases spanning the gap. The CDR3 runs to 15 residues. As DNA, the CDR3 is TGTGCCAGCAGCTTAGGTACTAGGGGGGCAGATACGCAGTATTTT. Protein product: CASSLGTRGADTQYF.

The V and J genes are TRBV14 and TRBJ2-1; no clear D. The V gene lost 0 bases and the J gene lost 6 bases, with 15 bases spanning the gap. Germline CDR1 reads SGHDN; CDR2 reads FVKESK. CDR3 length: 16 residues. CDR3 loop: CASSQDRWRSPNEQFF. CDR3 DNA sequence: TGTGCCAGCAGCCAAGATAGGTGGAGAAGCCCCAATGAGCAGTTCTTC.

The genes are TRBV6-1 and TRBJ1-2; TRBD1 is a possible D gene (5 bases). Germline V gene data show CDR1 as MNHNS and CDR2 as SASEGT. Trimming took 2 bases from V and 0 from J, leaving 10 bases between them. The CDR3 is 15 amino acids. The CDR3 DNA reads as TGTGCCAGCAGTGAATATGCGACAGCTAACTATGGCTACACCTTC. It specifies CASSEYATANYGYTF.

V is TRBV13 and J is TRBJ2-1, with TRBD2 matching 8 bases. The CDR3 covers 16 residues. With V trimmed by 1 base and J by 1 base, 3 bases remained unmatched. Germline V gives CDR1 PRHDT, CDR2 FYEKMQ (reference sequence). As DNA, the CDR3 is TGTGCCAGCAGCTTAGTTACGGGAGGGTCCTACAATGAGCAGTTCTTC. This translates into CASSLVTGGSYNEQFF.

The chain couples TRBV13 to TRBJ2-1, with 14 bases identical to TRBD2. The CDR3 covers 20 residues. V lost 4 bases, J lost 7 bases, and 18 bases stayed unmatched. Germline V gene sequence: CDR1 PRHDT, CDR2 FYEKMQ (reference sequence). Here the CDR3 DNA reads TGTGCCAGCAGCTCCCAAGTCCCGGGACTAGCGGGAGATATCCTAAATGAGCAGTTCTTC. As protein: CASSSQVPGLAGDILNEQFF.

This sequence joins TRBV19 and TRBJ1-5, with D possibly matching TRBD1 (6 bases). Germline V gene sequence: CDR1 LNHDA, CDR2 SQIVND (reference sequence). The CDR3 runs 14 residues. Trimming took off 4 bases at V and 5 bases at J, with 12 bases between the two ends. The CDR3, as DNA: TGTGCCAGTAGTAAGGTCCAGGGGTATCAGCCCCAGCATTTT. Translation gives CASSKVQGYQPQHF.

Of note for this clone: The sample carries other DNA sequences with the same CDR3. The V gene is TRBV19, the J gene TRBJ2-3; D remains unclear. Germline loops: CDR1 LNHDA, CDR2 SQIVND (reference sequence). The CDR3 has 13 residues. V was cut by 11 bases and J by 0 bases, with 12 bases left in between. CDR3 bases: TGTGCCTCGAGACTCGCTAGCACAGATACGCAGTATTTT. Its protein is CASRLASTDTQYF.

This rearrangement joins TRBV5-4 to TRBJ2-1, with 9 bases fitting TRBD1. J gave up 5 bases and V 0 bases, and 6 bases lay outside the gene matches. The CDR3 contains 16 residues. Germline V lookup: CDR1 SGHNT, CDR2 YYREEE (reference sequence). CDR3 nucleotide sequence: TGTGCCAGCAGCTTGGCTCCGGGACAGGGTCACAATGAGCAGTTCTTC. Its protein is CASSLAPGQGHNEQFF.